The 20 T cell receptor beta chains below all came from one sample that was sequenced in a study of lymphopenia after photon versus proton radiotherapy. Generated by immunoSEQ multiplex PCR, the TCRdb table keeps only in-frame clones and is missing some. The sample consists of about 50,000 clones, roughly 90% of them appearing once. The sample consisted of peripheral blood, taken from a patient treated with photon-based radiotherapy. These TCRs come from a woman between 40 and 55 years old with cholangiocarcinoma.

The chain joins TRBV2 to TRBJ1-3; D not resolved. This CDR3 spans 13 amino acids. V was cut by 4 bases and J by 0 bases, with 4 bases left in between. Germline values: CDR1 SNHLY, CDR2 FYNNEI. The CDR3 loop reads CASSVISGNTIYF. In nucleotides, the CDR3 is TGTGCCAGCAGTGTCATCTCTGGAAACACCATATATTTT.

The V gene is TRBV7-6, the J gene TRBJ1-2; 8 bases match TRBD1. This CDR3 contains 15 residues. J lost 0 bases, V lost 4 bases, and 4 bases had no gene match. Looked up from germline, CDR1 is SGHVS and CDR2 is FNYEAQ. The CDR3 nucleotides are TGTGCCAGCAGCTCCGGACAGGGCTCTAACTATGGCTACACCTTC. Translating gives CASSSGQGSNYGYTF.

This clone was found once. This chain connects TRBV9 to TRBJ2-5; no reliable D call. Germline lookup yields CDR1 SGDLS and CDR2 YYNGEE. This CDR3 contains 14 residues. V was trimmed by 4 bases and J by 0 bases, leaving 10 bases between them. The CDR3 region has the DNA TGTGCCAGCAGCCCAAACCTGTACCAAGAGACCCAGTACTTC. Protein: CASSPNLYQETQYF.

The chain links TRBV6-1 to TRBJ2-2; D possibly matches TRBD1 or TRBD2 (5 bases each). Germline V gene data show CDR1 as MNHNS and CDR2 as SASEGT. The V gene lost 6 bases and the J gene lost 6 bases, with 17 bases spanning the gap. The length of the CDR3 is 15 residues. CDR3 nucleotide sequence: TGTGCCAGCAGCGAGGGGACCCGGGGATCCGGGGAGCTGTTTTTT. It is translated as CASSEGTRGSGELFF.

The chain carries TRBV19 and TRBJ1-6; 7 bases align to TRBD1. V dropped 4 bases and J dropped 7; count of bases not matched to a gene: 4. The CDR3 consists of 14 residues. Germline lookup yields CDR1 LNHDA and CDR2 SQIVND (reference sequence). CDR3 protein: CASSTRDRNSPLHF. The DNA for the CDR3 is TGTGCCAGTAGTACGCGGGACAGAAATTCACCCCTCCACTTT.

This rearrangement joins TRBV7-2 to TRBJ1-1; 9 bases are a match to TRBD1. The CDR3 runs to 17 residues. The V gene's germline CDR1 is SGHTA and CDR2 FQGNSA. Losses at the gene ends were 2 bases for V and 1 base for J; bases not matched to a gene: 8. The CDR3 is CASSLWIPDRGNTEAFF. The CDR3, as DNA: TGTGCCAGCAGCTTATGGATCCCGGACAGGGGGAACACTGAAGCTTTCTTT.

The chain's CDR3 is CASSFPPISGPLGTIDNEQFF. As DNA, the CDR3 is TGCGCCAGCAGCTTCCCACCGATTTCTGGTCCCCTTGGGACCATCGACAATGAGCAGTTCTTC. This chain links TRBV5-1 with TRBJ2-1; D is possibly TRBD1 or TRBD2 (5 bases each). This CDR3 is built from 21 residues. The V and J ends lost 2 bases and 5 bases respectively, with 32 bases between them. Germline V gives CDR1 SGHRS, CDR2 YFSETQ. The full variable domain, with the rest looked up from reference TRBV5-1 and TRBJ2-1, is KAGVTQTPRYLIKTRGQQVTLSCSPISGHRSVSWYQQTPGQGLQFLFEYFSETQRNKGNFPGRFSGRQFSNSRSEMNVSTLELGDSALYLCASSFPPISGPLGTIDNEQFFGPGTRLTVL.

This rearrangement joins TRBV9 to TRBJ2-2, with D possibly being TRBD1 (5 bases). Germline assignment: CDR1 SGDLS and CDR2 YYNGEE. The CDR3 has 16 amino acids. V was trimmed by 0 bases and J by 2 bases, leaving 11 bases between them. The CDR3 nucleotides read TGTGCCAGCAGCGTAGTGGGGCGCCTAAACACCGGGGAGCTGTTTTTT. It encodes CASSVVGRLNTGELFF.

As concerns this clone: Other DNA sequences within the sample encode an identical CDR3. The V and J genes are TRBV30 and TRBJ2-1; TRBD2 matches at 9 bases. This CDR3 region has 14 residues. Germline trimming cut 2 bases from V and 4 bases from J; bases unmatched to any gene: 3. Germline V gene data show CDR1 as GTSNPN and CDR2 as SVGIG (reference sequence). This CDR3 is CAWSLAGTYNEQFF. The DNA for the CDR3 is TGTGCCTGGAGTCTAGCGGGGACGTACAATGAGCAGTTCTTC.

CDR3 DNA: TGCGCCAGCAGTTTTAGGGGGGGATTCGGCGAGCAGTACTTC. It translates to CASSFRGGFGEQYF. This chain joins TRBV10-1 and TRBJ2-7; D is perhaps TRBD2 (7 bases). The germline V and J ends were trimmed by 5 bases and 6 bases, with 17 bases remaining between them. The CDR3 has 14 residues. Germline values: CDR1 WNHNN, CDR2 SYGVQD (reference sequence).

This chain joins TRBV6-1 and TRBJ1-2; 8 nucleotides align to TRBD1. The CDR3 spans 15 residues. Per the germline V gene, CDR1 is MNHNS and CDR2 is SASEGT. The junction had 7 bases not matched to a gene; V was cut back by 5 bases and J by 2 bases. In DNA, the CDR3 is TGTGCCAGCAGTCCCGTACAGGGGGGGAACTATGGCTACACCTTC. It is translated as CASSPVQGGNYGYTF.

As to this clone: The sample contains more than one DNA sequence encoding this CDR3. CDR3 sequence reads: CASSPQDTEAFF. The CDR3 coding sequence is TGTGCCAGCTCACCTCAAGACACTGAAGCTTTCTTT. The chain combines TRBV18 with TRBJ1-1, with D unclear. Germline CDR1 reads KGHSH; CDR2 reads LQKENI. Trimming pared 3 bases from V and 3 bases from J, leaving 5 bases between. CDR3 length: 12 residues.

The gene calls are TRBV29-1 and TRBJ1-2; 9 bases align to TRBD1. Germline-derived CDR1 and CDR2 are SQVTM and ANQGSEA. V was clipped by 3 bases and J by 6 bases; unmatched bases: 8. This CDR3 region has 14 residues. The DNA of the CDR3 is TGCAGCGTTGATGTCACTGGACAGGGGCATGGCTACACCTTC. Translated: CSVDVTGQGHGYTF.

The gene calls are TRBV6-1 and TRBJ1-4, with 10 positions matching TRBD1. With V trimmed by 3 bases and J by 8 bases, 18 bases remained unmatched. CDR1 and CDR2 (germline): MNHNS, SASEGT. This CDR3 region has 19 residues. The CDR3 sequence is CASSDTFIIPGQGKEKLFF. CDR3 coding DNA: TGTGCCAGCAGTGATACCTTTATCATACCGGGACAGGGGAAAGAAAAACTGTTTTTT.

This sequence joins TRBV2 and TRBJ1-2; 9 bases match TRBD1. The CDR3 contains 15 residues. The junction had 13 bases not matched to a gene; V was cut back by 7 bases and J by 7 bases. Germline-derived CDR1 and CDR2 are SNHLY and FYNNEI. This CDR3 is CASKQDRGSEGGYTF. Here the CDR3 DNA reads TGTGCCAGCAAGCAGGACAGGGGTTCGGAGGGTGGCTACACCTTC.

V usage is TRBV19 and J usage is TRBJ1-5, with TRBD1 identical over 7 bases. The CDR3 covers 15 residues. The junction had 4 bases not matched to a gene; V was cut back by 1 base and J by 4 bases. Germline V gives CDR1 LNHDA, CDR2 SQIVND (reference sequence). CDR3 loop: CASSIGDRENQPQHF. The CDR3 DNA follows: TGTGCCAGTAGTATAGGTGACAGGGAGAATCAGCCCCAGCATTTT. Drawing the rest from reference TRBV19 and TRBJ1-5, the complete variable domain is DGGITQSPKYLFRKEGQNVTLSCEQNLNHDAMYWYRQDPGQGLRLIYYSQIVNDFQKGDIAEGYSVSREKKESFPLTVTSAQKNPTAFYLCASSIGDRENQPQHFGDGTRLSIL.

This clone is a singleton in its sample. The chain employs TRBV30 and TRBJ2-5, with 9 bases matching TRBD1. Trimming removed 7 bases from V and 5 bases from J; junction bases left unmatched: 5. CDR1 GTSNPN and CDR2 SVGIG come from the germline V gene (reference sequence). This CDR3 has 12 amino acids. This CDR3 reads CALNRGRETQYF. The CDR3 DNA reads as TGTGCCTTGAACAGGGGGCGGGAGACCCAGTACTTC.

CDR3 in DNA: TGTGCCAGCAGCTTGGGGGCAGGGGAACAGCCCCAGCATTTT. Translating it yields CASSLGAGEQPQHF. The rearrangement joins TRBV5-5 to TRBJ1-5; possible D gene TRBD1, 6 bases. V was pared by 0 bases and J by 7 bases, with 11 bases between. There are 14 residues in the CDR3. CDR1 and CDR2 (germline): SGHKS, YYEKEE (reference sequence).

The J gene is TRBJ2-3, the V gene TRBV4-2; D tentatively reads TRBD1 or TRBD2 (5 bases each). The CDR3 loop spans 14 amino acids. From germline, CDR1 is LGHNA and CDR2 YNFKEQ. The V and J ends lost 1 base and 1 base respectively, with 6 bases between them. CDR3 residues: CASSQGDGTDTQYF. DNA for the CDR3: TGTGCCAGCAGCCAAGGGGACGGCACAGATACGCAGTATTTT.

The rearrangement uses TRBV27 and TRBJ1-2; 8 bases match TRBD1. Germline V gene data show CDR1 as MNHEY and CDR2 as SMNVEV (reference sequence). V was clipped by 7 bases and J by 5 bases; unmatched bases: 12. The CDR3 covers 15 residues. CDR3 sequence reads: CASKPGQGAEYGYTF. CDR3 DNA sequence: TGTGCCAGCAAGCCTGGGCAGGGGGCAGAATATGGCTACACCTTC.